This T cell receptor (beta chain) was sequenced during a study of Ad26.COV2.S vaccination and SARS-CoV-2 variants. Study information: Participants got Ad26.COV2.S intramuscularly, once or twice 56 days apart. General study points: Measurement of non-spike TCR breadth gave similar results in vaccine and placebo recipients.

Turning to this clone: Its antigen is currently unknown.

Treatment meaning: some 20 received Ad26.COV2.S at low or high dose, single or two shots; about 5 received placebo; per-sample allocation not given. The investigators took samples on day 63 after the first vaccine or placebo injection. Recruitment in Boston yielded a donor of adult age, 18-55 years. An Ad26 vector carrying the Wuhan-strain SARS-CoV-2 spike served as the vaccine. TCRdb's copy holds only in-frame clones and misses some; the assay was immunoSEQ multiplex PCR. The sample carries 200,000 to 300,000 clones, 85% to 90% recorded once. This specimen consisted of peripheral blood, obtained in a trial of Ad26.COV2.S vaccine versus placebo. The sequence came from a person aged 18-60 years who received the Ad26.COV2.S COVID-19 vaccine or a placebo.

DNA for the CDR3: TGTGCCAGCAGCTTAGAAAGCGGGGTCACCGGGGAGCTGTTTTTT. Translation gives CASSLESGVTGELFF. J is TRBJ2-2 and V is TRBV7-3; 7 nucleotides line up with TRBD2. In germline, CDR1 is SGHTA, CDR2 FQGTGA. Trimming took 2 bases from V and 4 from J; bases not matched to a gene: 4. CDR3 size: 15 residues. Based on the CDR3 plus reference TRBV7-3 and TRBJ2-2, the full variable domain is GAGVSQTPSNKVTEKGKYVELRCDPISGHTALYWYRQSLGQGPEFLIYFQGTGAADDSGLPNDRFFAVRPEGSVSTLKIQRTERGDSAVYLCASSLESGVTGELFFGEGSRLTVL.